What follows are 8 T cell receptor beta chains derived from one specimen sequenced in a study of regulatory T cells in long-lasting Graves disease. In building TCR beta libraries, iRepertoire HTBI primers were used together with Arm-PCR of CDR3 regions. TCRdb itself ran the multiplex PCR reads through MiXCR, one entry per CDR3 protein. The table shows fewer than 400,000 distinct CDR3 sequences, with less than 20% occurring only once. Time point given: persistent/refractory GD, antithyroid drugs over 5 years with positive TRAb. PBMCs were the source of the RNA used for TCR sequencing. The sample here was peripheral blood mononuclear cells (PBMCs), taken when the disease was refractory, from a patient treated with antithyroid drugs. The receptor set was obtained from a female donor with Graves disease.

This clonotype was recorded at least ten times. This chain links TRBV11-2 with TRBJ1-2; D unresolved. Deletions cut 1 base from V and 2 bases from J, with 11 bases between. The CDR3 length is 15 residues. Germline CDR1 SGHAT, CDR2 FQNNGV. CDR3 sequence reads: CASSLVVGVNYGYTF. CDR3 DNA sequence: TGTGCCAGCAGCTTAGTTGTGGGAGTCAACTATGGCTACACCTTC.

The V and J genes are TRBV4-1 and TRBJ2-5, with TRBD2 matching 13 bases. The length of the CDR3 is 17 residues. Unmatched junction bases numbered 6, after V lost 3 bases and J lost 2 bases. CDR1 and CDR2 from the germline V gene are MGHRA and YSYEKL. The CDR3 DNA follows: TGCGCCAGCAGCCAGAGGACTAGCGGGAGTGGGCAAGAGACCCAGTACTTC. It yields the protein CASSQRTSGSGQETQYF.

This clonotype has at least ten counts. This chain connects TRBV25-1 to TRBJ2-7; TRBD1 matches 7 bases. The trim removed 4 bases at V and 2 bases at J, leaving 5 bases unmatched. The CDR3 covers 14 residues. Germline V lookup: CDR1 MGHDK, CDR2 SYGVNS. CDR3 region: CASSAGQAAYEQYF. CDR3 DNA: TGTGCCAGCAGTGCAGGACAGGCCGCCTACGAGCAGTACTTC.

This clonotype has ten or more counts. The chain couples TRBV18 to TRBJ2-5, with D possibly being TRBD1 or TRBD2 (6 bases each). Trimming shortened V by 1 base and J by 1 base, and 10 bases separated the two germline ends. The CDR3 spans 15 residues. Looked up from germline, CDR1 is KGHSH and CDR2 is LQKENI. CDR3 protein: CASSPLPGAQETQYF. In DNA, the CDR3 is TGTGCCAGCTCACCACTTCCGGGGGCCCAAGAGACCCAGTACTTC.

V gene TRBV18 combines with J gene TRBJ1-2; D gene unclear. The CDR3 is made up of 14 amino acids. Germline CDR1 reads KGHSH; CDR2 reads LQKENI. V lost 3 bases and J 0 bases, leaving 8 bases between the germline ends. The CDR3, as DNA: TGTGCCAGCTCACCGGAGGGTTCTAACTATGGCTACACCTTC. Encoded protein: CASSPEGSNYGYTF.

This clonotype was seen many times. The chain uses TRBV20-1 and TRBJ2-5; D unclear. CDR3 length: 14 amino acids. V lost 1 base and J lost 5, with 14 bases in between. Germline V CDR1 and CDR2: DFQATT, SNEGSKA (reference sequence). CDR3 amino acids: CSARGGGGGETQYF. CDR3 coding DNA: TGCAGTGCTAGAGGAGGTGGCGGCGGCGAGACCCAGTACTTC.

This clonotype was counted ten times or more. V gene TRBV10-3 combines with J gene TRBJ2-7; 12 bases match TRBD1. Germline lookup yields CDR1 ENHRY and CDR2 SYGVKD. The CDR3 loop spans 16 amino acids. V shed 5 bases, J shed 1 base, and the junction held 6 bases outside the gene matches. The CDR3 here is CAISPGTGGKSYEQYF. For the CDR3, the DNA is TGTGCCATCAGTCCGGGGACAGGGGGCAAGTCCTACGAGCAGTACTTC.

The chain has TRBV7-8 and TRBJ2-5; D could derive from TRBD1 or TRBD2 (6 bases each). V was trimmed by 4 bases and J by 2 bases, leaving 23 bases between them. Germline V gene lookup returns CDR1 SGHVS and CDR2 FQNEAQ. The CDR3 sequence is 18 residues long. CDR3 bases: TGTGCCAGCAGCTCCACCGGGGGCGCGGGAAGTGGACAAGAGACCCAGTACTTC. Its translation: CASSSTGGAGSGQETQYF. Full variable domain (remainder filled in from reference TRBV7-8 and TRBJ2-5): GAGVSQSPRYKVAKRGQDVALRCDPISGHVSLFWYQQALGQGPEFLTYFQNEAQLDKSGLPSDRFFAERPEGSVSTLKIQRTQQEDSAVYLCASSSTGGAGSGQETQYFGPGTRLLVL.